These 25 T cell receptor beta chains were all obtained from the same sample, sequenced in a study of shared clonotypes between healthy human individuals. Profiling relied on immunoSEQ multiplex PCR, and the TCRdb table lists in-frame clones only, not all of them. Of around 1.5 million clones listed, approximately 98% were seen once; the top ten hold roughly 0.4%. Input material: naive CD4+ T cells sorted from blood. The sample's subset: CD45RA+ positively selected. The receptors shown here come from a man aged 30 to 45 in good health.

The chain joins TRBV7-2 to TRBJ2-3, with a weak D call TRBD2 (5 bases). V lost 7 bases and J lost 0, with 14 bases in between. The germline CDR1 and CDR2 sequences are SGHTA and FQGNSA. CDR3 length: 15 residues. This chain's CDR3 is CASTEEAASTDTQYF. CDR3 DNA sequence: TGTGCCAGCACCGAGGAAGCGGCAAGCACAGATACGCAGTATTTT.

The genes are TRBV5-5 and TRBJ1-4; TRBD1 aligns across 11 bases. J was trimmed by 1 base and V by 2 bases; bases with no gene match: 7. The CDR3 length is 18 residues. Germline-derived CDR1 and CDR2 are SGHKS and YYEKEE (reference sequence). The CDR3, as DNA: TGTGCCAGCAGCTTCGGGTGGGACAGGGGGTTAACTAATGAAAAACTGTTTTTT. Protein: CASSFGWDRGLTNEKLFF.

The chain recombines TRBV9 with TRBJ2-2; D call uncertain. Trimming cost V 4 bases and J 5 bases, with 12 bases left between them. Germline-derived CDR1 and CDR2 are SGDLS and YYNGEE. The CDR3 spans 14 residues. CDR3 sequence reads: CASSSRSGTGELFF. Written as DNA, the CDR3 is TGTGCCAGCAGCTCCCGATCAGGAACCGGGGAGCTGTTTTTT.

This chain links TRBV18 with TRBJ1-3; D call uncertain. This CDR3 has 13 residues. Looked up from germline, CDR1 is KGHSH and CDR2 is LQKENI. The V gene lost 5 bases and the J gene lost 0 bases, with 5 bases spanning the gap. CDR3 in amino acids: CASSASSGNTIYF. CDR3 DNA: TGTGCCAGCTCAGCGTCCTCTGGAAACACCATATATTTT. The variable domain in full, with the rest retrieved from reference TRBV18 and TRBJ1-3, is NAGVMQNPRHLVRRRGQEARLRCSPMKGHSHVYWYRQLPEEGLKFMVYLQKENIIDESGMPKERFSAEFPKEGPSILRIQQVVRGDSAAYFCASSASSGNTIYFGEGSWLTVV.

The rearrangement joins TRBV27 to TRBJ2-6; maybe TRBD2 (6 bases). V lost 8 bases, J lost 4 bases, and 24 bases lay in between. Per germline, CDR1 MNHEY and CDR2 SMNVEV (reference sequence). The CDR3 totals 18 residues. The CDR3 sequence: CASVMTYSGRGGANVLTF. For the CDR3, the DNA is TGTGCCAGCGTGATGACTTATAGCGGTCGCGGCGGGGCCAACGTCCTGACTTTC. Together with reference TRBV27 and TRBJ2-6, the CDR3 gives the full variable domain: EAQVTQNPRYLITVTGKKLTVTCSQNMNHEYMSWYRQDPGLGLRQIYYSMNVEVTDKGDVPEGYKVSRKEKRNFPLILESPSPNQTSLYFCASVMTYSGRGGANVLTFGAGSRLTVL.

This rearrangement joins TRBV6-6 to TRBJ2-5; D is ambiguous. Trimming took 2 bases from V and 3 from J, leaving 7 bases between them. Germline values: CDR1 MNHNY, CDR2 SVGAGI (reference sequence). The CDR3 is made up of 13 amino acids. The CDR3 DNA is TGTGCCAGCAGTTACCGGTCGGAAGAGACCCAGTACTTC. This translates into CASSYRSEETQYF.

The chain's CDR3 is CASSSRPNEKLFF. The CDR3 nucleotides read TGCGCCAGCAGCTCGCGGCCTAATGAAAAACTGTTTTTT. The chain joins TRBV5-1 to TRBJ1-4, with no clear D. The germline V gene encodes CDR1 SGHRS and CDR2 YFSETQ. This CDR3 is 13 amino acids long. Trimming removed 3 bases at V and 3 bases at J, with 6 bases between.

The chain has TRBV15 and TRBJ2-3, with D possibly being TRBD2 (5 bases). V gave up 0 bases and J gave up 7 bases, with 14 bases separating them. CDR1 is LNHNV and CDR2 is YYDKDF in the germline V gene (reference sequence). The CDR3 loop spans 15 amino acids. The CDR3 region has the DNA TGTGCCACCAGCAGAGATAGGCCTAGCAGTAATACGCAGTATTTT. Its translation: CATSRDRPSSNTQYF.

This clone was detected once. The chain joins TRBV7-6 to TRBJ1-2; D is ambiguous. This CDR3 contains 16 residues. Deletions cut 5 bases from V and 4 bases from J, with 20 bases between. CDR1 and CDR2 from the germline V gene are SGHVS and FNYEAQ. The CDR3 region has the DNA TGTGCCAGCAGCACCCGGGGAGGGAGCCCCCTCTATGGCTACACCTTC. It specifies CASSTRGGSPLYGYTF.

This rearrangement joins TRBV12-5 to TRBJ1-2, with a possible D match to TRBD1 (5 bases). Germline V CDR1 and CDR2: LGHNT, FRNRAP. V dropped 3 bases and J dropped 7 bases, with 18 bases sitting between them. CDR3 length equals 15 residues. CDR3 protein: CASGFKPEGLSGYTF. As DNA, the CDR3 is TGTGCTAGTGGTTTCAAACCAGAGGGGCTCAGTGGCTACACCTTC.

The V and J genes are TRBV6-5 and TRBJ1-2; no reliable D call. V was trimmed by 4 bases and J by 4 bases, leaving 10 bases between them. Germline CDR1 is MNHEY and CDR2 is SVGAGI. The CDR3 extends over 13 amino acids. The CDR3 bases are TGTGCCAGCAGTTCGTACGGAAGCTATGGCTACACCTTC. This encodes CASSSYGSYGYTF.

The V gene is TRBV10-3, the J gene TRBJ2-1; 7 bases agree with TRBD2. The CDR3 is 14 amino acids. The germline gives CDR1 ENHRY, CDR2 SYGVKD. Trimming removed 10 bases from V and 5 bases from J; junction bases left unmatched: 11. CDR3 protein: CATRSREQNNEQFF. The DNA of the CDR3 is TGTGCCACCAGGTCGCGGGAGCAGAACAATGAGCAGTTCTTC.

The rearrangement links TRBV12-5 to TRBJ2-1; D is unclear. The length of the CDR3 is 15 residues. CDR1 is LGHNT, CDR2 FRNRAP, per germline. The V gene lost 6 bases and the J gene lost 10 bases, with 22 bases spanning the gap. For the CDR3, the DNA is TGTGCTAGTGGCCCCTCAGTGATGGGAACTTCAGAGCAGTTCTTC. Translating gives CASGPSVMGTSEQFF.

The chain employs TRBV7-3 and TRBJ2-2, with 10 bases fitting TRBD2. This CDR3 contains 17 residues. Germline-derived CDR1 and CDR2 are SGHTA and FQGTGA. V gave up 5 bases and J gave up 4 bases; unmatched junction bases: 10. DNA of the CDR3: TGTGCCAGCAGCACACACTCTAGCGGGAGTTTCACCGGGGAGCTGTTTTTT. Its translation: CASSTHSSGSFTGELFF.

V gene TRBV2 combines with J gene TRBJ2-1, with unresolved D. Trimming left V 7 bases short and J 4 bases short, with 14 bases between. Germline V lookup: CDR1 SNHLY, CDR2 FYNNEI. The length of the CDR3 is 14 residues. DNA of the CDR3: TGTGCCAGCACGGCGGCTAGAGGATACAATGAGCAGTTCTTC. This codes for CASTAARGYNEQFF.

V and J are TRBV25-1 and TRBJ2-5; D is ambiguous. The germline V gene has CDR1 MGHDK and CDR2 SYGVNS. Trimming cost V 3 bases and J 4 bases, with 9 bases left between them. The CDR3 has 13 amino acids. The CDR3 region has the DNA TGTGCCAGCAGTGATCCTTGGGCAGAGACCCAGTACTTC. Translation gives CASSDPWAETQYF.

The chain carries TRBV11-2 and TRBJ1-1, with a possible D match to TRBD1 (5 bases). CDR3 length: 16 residues. Germline V CDR1 and CDR2: SGHAT, FQNNGV. Between the trimmed V and J ends, which lost 5 bases and 4 bases, there was a span of 20 bases. CDR3 amino acids: CASSTLGGGLRTEAFF. As DNA, the CDR3 is TGTGCCAGCAGCACCCTAGGCGGGGGATTACGCACTGAAGCTTTCTTT.

V and J are TRBV28 and TRBJ2-1; D uncertain. V lost 5 bases and J lost 2, with 13 bases in between. The CDR3 totals 15 residues. Looked up from germline, CDR1 is MDHEN and CDR2 is SYDVKM. Here the CDR3 DNA reads TGTGCCAGCAGTCCACCCAAAACCACCTACAATGAGCAGTTCTTC. Protein product: CASSPPKTTYNEQFF.

The chain is built from TRBV29-1 and TRBJ1-2; D remains unclear. Germline values: CDR1 SQVTM, CDR2 ANQGSEA. The CDR3 has 9 residues. The V gene lost 3 bases and the J gene lost 7 bases, with 3 bases spanning the gap. The CDR3 loop is CSVDPGYTF. The DNA for the CDR3 is TGCAGCGTTGACCCTGGCTACACCTTC.

This clone was seen once. The CDR3 sequence: CASPNGRPSSYEQYF. Here the CDR3 DNA reads TGCGCCAGCCCCAATGGACGACCGAGCTCCTACGAGCAGTACTTC. V gene TRBV5-1 combines with J gene TRBJ2-5; D is uncertain. The last part of the DNA fits TRBJ2-7 better; the J call may be wrong. CDR1 is SGHRS and CDR2 is YFSETQ in the germline V gene. CDR3 length equals 15 residues.

This chain joins TRBV5-5 and TRBJ2-7; tentative D call: TRBD2 (7 bases). V was trimmed by 0 bases and J by 1 base, leaving 11 bases between them. Germline loops: CDR1 SGHKS, CDR2 YYEKEE (reference sequence). CDR3 size: 15 residues. The CDR3 DNA reads TGTGCCAGCAGCTTGGCGGGGGGCTCTTCCTACGAGCAGTACTTC. Encoded protein: CASSLAGGSSYEQYF.

To note about this clone: Other nucleotide sequences from this sample produce the same CDR3. This chain joins TRBV2 and TRBJ2-3; no definite D call. Germline CDR1 SNHLY, CDR2 FYNNEI. Between the trimmed V and J ends, which lost 6 bases and 3 bases, there was a span of 4 bases. The CDR3 length is 11 residues. The CDR3 bases are TGTGCCAGCAGCGCGACAGATACGCAGTATTTT. Translation gives CASSATDTQYF.

The CDR3 is CASSFLSDRINYGYTF. DNA for the CDR3: TGTGCCAGCAGTTTCTTATCTGACAGGATTAACTATGGCTACACCTTC. The J gene is TRBJ1-2, the V gene TRBV28; possibly TRBD1 for D (6 bases). V was shortened by 3 bases and J by 1 base, with 15 bases between the two germline ends. CDR1 and CDR2 from the germline V gene are MDHEN and SYDVKM. The CDR3 totals 16 residues.

V usage is TRBV2 and J usage is TRBJ2-7; 8 bases align to TRBD1. The length of the CDR3 is 13 residues. Germline lookup yields CDR1 SNHLY and CDR2 FYNNEI. With V trimmed by 7 bases and J by 3 bases, 5 bases remained unmatched. In DNA, the CDR3 is TGTGCCAGCACCTACGACAGGGGCTACGAGCAGTACTTC. This translates into CASTYDRGYEQYF.

The rearrangement joins TRBV9 to TRBJ2-1; D remains ambiguous. Trimming shortened V by 4 bases and J by 0 bases, and 17 bases separated the two germline ends. The CDR3 has 17 residues. From germline, CDR1 is SGDLS and CDR2 YYNGEE. CDR3 sequence: CASSSRGSLSSYNEQFF. In nucleotides, the CDR3 is TGTGCCAGCAGCTCCCGCGGTAGTCTGAGCTCCTACAATGAGCAGTTCTTC.